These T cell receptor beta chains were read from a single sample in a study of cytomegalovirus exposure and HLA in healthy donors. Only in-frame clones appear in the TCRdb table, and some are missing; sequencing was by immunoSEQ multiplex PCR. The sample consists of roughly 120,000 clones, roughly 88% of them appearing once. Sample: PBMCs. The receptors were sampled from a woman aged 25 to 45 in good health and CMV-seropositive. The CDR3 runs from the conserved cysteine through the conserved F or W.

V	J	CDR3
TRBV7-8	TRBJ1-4	CASSLRAGANEKLFF
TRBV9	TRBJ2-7	CASSRSGGAYEQYF
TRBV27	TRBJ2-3	CASSLMGLITDTQYF
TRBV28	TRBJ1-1	CASSLRVGAGVTEAFF
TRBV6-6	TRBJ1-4	CASTQVQGATNEKLFF
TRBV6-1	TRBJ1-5	CASTGSGVWGQPQHF
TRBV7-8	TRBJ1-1	CASSPGTGSFSTEAFF
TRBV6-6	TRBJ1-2	CASSYSLQNGYTF
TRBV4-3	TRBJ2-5	CASSQDPQETQYF
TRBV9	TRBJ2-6	CASSPRDRFSGANVLTF
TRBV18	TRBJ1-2	CASSPRWGPGGYTF
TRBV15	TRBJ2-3	CATPSGRLGDTQYF
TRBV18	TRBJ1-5	CASSVSGDNQPQHF
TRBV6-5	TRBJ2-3	CASSQRTSGGYTQYF
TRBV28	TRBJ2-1	CASRAGLAGGSRLF
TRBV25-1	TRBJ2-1	CASSENGGGARNEQFF
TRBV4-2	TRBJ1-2	CASSQIGQAGNYGYTF
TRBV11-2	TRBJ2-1	CASSSGTSGGLYNEQFF
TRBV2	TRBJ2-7	CASSGGTSSRPPYEQYF
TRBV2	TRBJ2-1	CASRTGTSTLF
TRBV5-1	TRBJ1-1	CASSKTATNTEAFF
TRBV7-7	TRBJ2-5	CASSQGLAGRLVQETQYF
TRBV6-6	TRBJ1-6	CASSYSSDRRGHPLHF
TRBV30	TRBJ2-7	CAYHPQGALHEQYF